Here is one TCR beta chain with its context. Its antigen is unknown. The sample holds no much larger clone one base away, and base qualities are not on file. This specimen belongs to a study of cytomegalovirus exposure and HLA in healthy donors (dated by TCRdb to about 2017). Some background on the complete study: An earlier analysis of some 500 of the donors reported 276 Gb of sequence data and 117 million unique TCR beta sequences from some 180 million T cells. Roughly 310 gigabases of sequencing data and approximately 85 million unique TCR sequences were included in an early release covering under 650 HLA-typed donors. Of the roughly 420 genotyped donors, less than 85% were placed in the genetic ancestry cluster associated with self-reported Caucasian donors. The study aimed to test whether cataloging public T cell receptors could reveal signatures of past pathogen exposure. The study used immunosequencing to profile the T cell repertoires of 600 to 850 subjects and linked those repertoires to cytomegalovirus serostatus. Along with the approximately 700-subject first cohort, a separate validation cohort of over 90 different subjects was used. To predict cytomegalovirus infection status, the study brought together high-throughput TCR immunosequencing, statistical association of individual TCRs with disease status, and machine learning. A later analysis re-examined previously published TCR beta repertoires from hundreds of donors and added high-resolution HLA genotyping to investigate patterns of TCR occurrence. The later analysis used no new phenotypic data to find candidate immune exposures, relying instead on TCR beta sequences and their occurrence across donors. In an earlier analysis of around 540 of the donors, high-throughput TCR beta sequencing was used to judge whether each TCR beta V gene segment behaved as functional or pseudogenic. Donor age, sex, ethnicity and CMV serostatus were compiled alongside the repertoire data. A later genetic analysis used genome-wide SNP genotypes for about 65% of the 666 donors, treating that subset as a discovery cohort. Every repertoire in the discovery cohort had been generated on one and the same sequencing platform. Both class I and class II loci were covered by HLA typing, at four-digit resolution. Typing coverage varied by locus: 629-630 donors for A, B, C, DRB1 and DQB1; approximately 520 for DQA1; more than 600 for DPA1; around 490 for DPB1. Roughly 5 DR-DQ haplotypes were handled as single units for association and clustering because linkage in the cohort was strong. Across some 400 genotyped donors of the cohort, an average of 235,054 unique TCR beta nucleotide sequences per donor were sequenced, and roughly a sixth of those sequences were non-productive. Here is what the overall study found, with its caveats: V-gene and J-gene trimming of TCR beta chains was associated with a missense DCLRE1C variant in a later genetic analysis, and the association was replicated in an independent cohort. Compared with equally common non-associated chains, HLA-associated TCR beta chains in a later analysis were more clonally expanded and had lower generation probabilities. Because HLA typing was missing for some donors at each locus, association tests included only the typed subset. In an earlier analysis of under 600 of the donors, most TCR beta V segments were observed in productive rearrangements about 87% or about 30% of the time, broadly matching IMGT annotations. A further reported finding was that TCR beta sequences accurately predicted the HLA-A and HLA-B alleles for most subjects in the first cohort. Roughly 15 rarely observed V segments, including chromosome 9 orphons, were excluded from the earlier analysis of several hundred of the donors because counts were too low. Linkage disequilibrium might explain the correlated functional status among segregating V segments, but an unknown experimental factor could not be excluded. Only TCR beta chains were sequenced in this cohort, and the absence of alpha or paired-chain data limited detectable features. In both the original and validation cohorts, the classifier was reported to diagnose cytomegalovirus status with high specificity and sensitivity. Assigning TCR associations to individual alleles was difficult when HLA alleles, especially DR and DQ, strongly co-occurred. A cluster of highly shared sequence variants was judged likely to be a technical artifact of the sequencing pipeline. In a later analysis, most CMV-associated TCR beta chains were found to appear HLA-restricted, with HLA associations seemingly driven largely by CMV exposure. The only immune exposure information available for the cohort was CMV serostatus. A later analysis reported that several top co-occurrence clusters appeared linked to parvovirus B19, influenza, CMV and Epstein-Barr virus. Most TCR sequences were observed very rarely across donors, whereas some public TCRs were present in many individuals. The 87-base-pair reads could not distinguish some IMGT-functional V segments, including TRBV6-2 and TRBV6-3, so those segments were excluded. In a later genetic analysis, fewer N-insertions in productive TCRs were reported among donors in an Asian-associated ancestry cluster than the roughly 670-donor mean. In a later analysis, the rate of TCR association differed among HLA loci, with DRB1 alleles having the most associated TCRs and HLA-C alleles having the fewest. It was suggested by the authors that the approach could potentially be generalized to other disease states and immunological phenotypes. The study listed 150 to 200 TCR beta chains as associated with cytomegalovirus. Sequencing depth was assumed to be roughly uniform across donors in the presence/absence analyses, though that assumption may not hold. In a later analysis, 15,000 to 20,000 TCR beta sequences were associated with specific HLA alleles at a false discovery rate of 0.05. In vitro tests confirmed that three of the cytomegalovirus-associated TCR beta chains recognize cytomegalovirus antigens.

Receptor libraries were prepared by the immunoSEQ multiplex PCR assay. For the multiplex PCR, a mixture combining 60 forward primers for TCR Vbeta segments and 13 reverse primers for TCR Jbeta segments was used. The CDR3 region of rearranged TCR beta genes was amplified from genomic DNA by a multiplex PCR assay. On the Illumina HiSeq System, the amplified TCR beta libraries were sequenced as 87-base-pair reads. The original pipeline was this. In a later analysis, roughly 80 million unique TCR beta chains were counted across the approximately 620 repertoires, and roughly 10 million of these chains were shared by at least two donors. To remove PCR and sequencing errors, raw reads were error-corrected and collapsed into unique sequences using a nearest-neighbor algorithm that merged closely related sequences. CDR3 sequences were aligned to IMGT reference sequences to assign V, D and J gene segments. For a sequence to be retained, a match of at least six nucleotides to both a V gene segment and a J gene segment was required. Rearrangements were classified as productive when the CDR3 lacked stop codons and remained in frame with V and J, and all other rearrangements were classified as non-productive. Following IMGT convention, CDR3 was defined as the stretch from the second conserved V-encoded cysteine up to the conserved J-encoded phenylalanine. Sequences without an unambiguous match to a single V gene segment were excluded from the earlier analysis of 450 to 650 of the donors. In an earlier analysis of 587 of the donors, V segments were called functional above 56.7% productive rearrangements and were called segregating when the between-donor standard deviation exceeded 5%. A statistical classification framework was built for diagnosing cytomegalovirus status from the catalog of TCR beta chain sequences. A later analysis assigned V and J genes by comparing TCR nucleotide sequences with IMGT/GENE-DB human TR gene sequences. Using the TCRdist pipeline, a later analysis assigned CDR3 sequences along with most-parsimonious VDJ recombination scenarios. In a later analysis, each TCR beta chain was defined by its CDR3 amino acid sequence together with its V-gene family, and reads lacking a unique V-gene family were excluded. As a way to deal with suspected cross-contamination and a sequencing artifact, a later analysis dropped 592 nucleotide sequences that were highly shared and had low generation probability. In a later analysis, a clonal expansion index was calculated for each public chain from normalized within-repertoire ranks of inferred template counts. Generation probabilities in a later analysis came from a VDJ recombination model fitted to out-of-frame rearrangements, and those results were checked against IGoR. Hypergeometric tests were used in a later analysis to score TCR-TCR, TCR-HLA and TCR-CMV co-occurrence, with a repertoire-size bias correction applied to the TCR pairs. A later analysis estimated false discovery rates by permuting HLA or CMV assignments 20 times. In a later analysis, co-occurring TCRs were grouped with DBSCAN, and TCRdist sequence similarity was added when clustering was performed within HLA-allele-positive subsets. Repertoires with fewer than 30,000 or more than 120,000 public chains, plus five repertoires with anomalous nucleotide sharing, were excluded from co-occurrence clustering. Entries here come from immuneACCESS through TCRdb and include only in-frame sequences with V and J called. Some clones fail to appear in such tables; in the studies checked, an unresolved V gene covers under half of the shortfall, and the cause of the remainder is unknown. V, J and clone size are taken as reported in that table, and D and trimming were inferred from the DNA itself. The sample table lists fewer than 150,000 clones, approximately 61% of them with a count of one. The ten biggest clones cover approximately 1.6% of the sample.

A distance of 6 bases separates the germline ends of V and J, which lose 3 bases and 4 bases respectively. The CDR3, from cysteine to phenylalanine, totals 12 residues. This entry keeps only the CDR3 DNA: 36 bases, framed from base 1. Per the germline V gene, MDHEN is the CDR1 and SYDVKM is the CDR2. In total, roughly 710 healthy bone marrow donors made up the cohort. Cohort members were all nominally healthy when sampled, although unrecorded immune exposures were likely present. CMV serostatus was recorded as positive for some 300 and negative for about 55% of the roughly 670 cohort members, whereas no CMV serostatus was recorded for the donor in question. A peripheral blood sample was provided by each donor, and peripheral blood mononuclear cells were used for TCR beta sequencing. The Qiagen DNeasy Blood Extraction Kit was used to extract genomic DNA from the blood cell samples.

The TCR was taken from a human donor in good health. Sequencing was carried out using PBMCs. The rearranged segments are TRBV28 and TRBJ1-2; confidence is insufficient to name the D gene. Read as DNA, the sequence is TGTGCCAGCAGTTTCGAGGGCTATGGCTACACCTTC. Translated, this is CASSFEGYGYTF.